This T cell receptor (beta chain) was captured by sequencing in a study of cytomegalovirus exposure and HLA in healthy donors. Regarding the study as a whole: Altogether, 170 or so TCR beta chains were recorded as cytomegalovirus-associated. Certain indistinguishable V segments, among them TRBV6-2 and TRBV6-3, were excluded. Analysis was performed later, and it showed HLA-associated TCR beta chains to be more clonally expanded than equally common others.

PCR used 60 Vbeta primers and 13 Jbeta primers. TCRdb's table, derived via immunoSEQ multiplex PCR, lists solely in-frame clones and lacks some. Seen here are hundreds of thousands of clones, around two thirds observed once, and the top ten hold under 2.5%. Healthy bone marrow donors formed the donor group. On this clone itself: Its antigen is as yet unknown.

The V gene's germline CDR1 is MNHEY and CDR2 SVGAGI. There are 13 residues in the CDR3. V lost 4 bases to trimming and J lost 1 base, with 5 bases between them. The rearrangement joins TRBV6-5 to TRBJ2-1; a possible D gene is TRBD2 (5 bases). Material: PBMCs. The source of this sequence is a female donor in good health and CMV-seronegative. The CDR3 spells CASSSGSYNEQFF. The CDR3 DNA is TGTGCCAGCAGTTCGGGATCCTACAATGAGCAGTTCTTC.